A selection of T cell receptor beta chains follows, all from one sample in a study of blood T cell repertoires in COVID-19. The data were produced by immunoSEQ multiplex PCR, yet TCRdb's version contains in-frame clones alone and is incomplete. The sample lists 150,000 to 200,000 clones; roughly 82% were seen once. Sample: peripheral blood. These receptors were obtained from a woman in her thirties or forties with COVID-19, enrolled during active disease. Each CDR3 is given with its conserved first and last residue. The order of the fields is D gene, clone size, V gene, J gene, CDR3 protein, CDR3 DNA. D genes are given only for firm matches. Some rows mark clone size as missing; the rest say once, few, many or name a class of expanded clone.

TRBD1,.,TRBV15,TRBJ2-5,CATSRVGGFGETQYF,TGTGCCACCAGCAGAGTAGGGGGCTTTGGTGAGACCCAGTACTTC
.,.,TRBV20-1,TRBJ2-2,CSASKVGASGELFF,TGCAGTGCTAGTAAGGTTGGGGCCTCCGGGGAGCTGTTTTTT
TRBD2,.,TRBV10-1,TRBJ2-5,CASSSAGRMETQYF,TGCGCCAGCAGTTCAGCGGGGAGAATGGAGACCCAGTACTTC
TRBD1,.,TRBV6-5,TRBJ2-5,CASRDRGQETQYF,TGTGCTAGCAGGGACAGGGGCCAAGAGACCCAGTACTTC
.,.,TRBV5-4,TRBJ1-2,CASSQEAINYGYTF,TGTGCCAGCAGCCAGGAGGCTATCAACTATGGCTACACCTTC
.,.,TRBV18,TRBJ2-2,CASSPPSRQPNTGELFF,TGTGCCAGCTCACCACCGAGCCGACAGCCCAACACCGGGGAGCTGTTTTTT
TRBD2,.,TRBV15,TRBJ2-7,CATSRAGGSYEQYF,TGTGCCACCAGCAGAGCGGGAGGGTCTTACGAGCAGTACTTC
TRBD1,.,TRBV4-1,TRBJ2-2,CASSATGGFNAGELFF,TGCGCCAGCAGCGCGACAGGGGGCTTCAACGCCGGGGAGCTGTTTTTT
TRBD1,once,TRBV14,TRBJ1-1,CASSLTGGTEAFF,TGTGCCAGCAGCCTCACAGGGGGGACTGAAGCTTTCTTT
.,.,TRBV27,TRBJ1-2,CASSYGQNYGYTF,TGTGCCAGCAGCTACGGACAGAACTATGGCTACACCTTC
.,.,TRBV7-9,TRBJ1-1,CASGEAGNTEAFF,TGTGCCAGCGGCGAGGCGGGGAACACTGAAGCTTTCTTT
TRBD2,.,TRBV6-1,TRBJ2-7,CASSEPLAGASYEQYF,TGTGCCAGCAGTGAACCGCTAGCGGGAGCCTCCTACGAGCAGTACTTC
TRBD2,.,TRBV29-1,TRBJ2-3,CSASLPGGRDTQYF,TGCAGCGCCTCCTTACCGGGGGGGCGCGATACGCAGTATTTT
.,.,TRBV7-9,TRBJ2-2,CASTHPYRGWTGELFF,TGTGCCAGCACCCATCCCTACCGGGGTTGGACCGGGGAGCTGTTTTTT
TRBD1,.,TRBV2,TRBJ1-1,CASSSIPGQGSTEAFF,TGTGCCAGCAGTTCTATTCCCGGACAGGGGTCCACTGAAGCTTTCTTT
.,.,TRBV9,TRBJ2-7,CASSVGSGGSSYEQYF,TGTGCCAGCAGCGTAGGTAGCGGAGGGAGCTCCTACGAGCAGTACTTC
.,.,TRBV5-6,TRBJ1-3,CASSPGGGSGNTIYF,TGTGCCAGCAGCCCGGGAGGGGGCTCTGGAAACACCATATATTTT
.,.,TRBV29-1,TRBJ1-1,CSVAFTSQRTEAFF,TGCAGCGTTGCCTTTACGTCACAACGAACTGAAGCTTTCTTT
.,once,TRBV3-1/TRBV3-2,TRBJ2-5,CASSQAQTGFLNRETQYF,TGTGCCAGCAGCCAAGCTCAGACAGGTTTTTTAAATCGGGAGACCCAGTACTTC
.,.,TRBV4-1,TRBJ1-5,CASSQQGHGQPQHF,TGCGCCAGCAGCCAACAGGGGCACGGACAGCCCCAGCATTTT
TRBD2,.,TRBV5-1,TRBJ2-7,CADPTRLADISYEQYF,TGCGCCGATCCGACCAGACTAGCGGACATCTCCTACGAGCAGTACTTC
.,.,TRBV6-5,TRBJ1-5,CASSPDSSNQPQHF,TGTGCCAGCAGTCCGGACAGCAGCAATCAGCCCCAGCATTTT
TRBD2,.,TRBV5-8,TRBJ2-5,CASSWTSGQETQYF,TGTGCCAGCAGCTGGACTAGCGGACAAGAGACCCAGTACTTC
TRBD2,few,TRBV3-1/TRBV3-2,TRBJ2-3,CASSQSPLGREADTQYF,TGTGCCAGCAGCCAATCACCACTGGGGAGGGAGGCAGATACGCAGTATTTT
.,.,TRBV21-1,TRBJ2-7,CASTGEKSYEQYF,TGTGCCAGCACAGGCGAGAAGTCCTACGAGCAGTACTTC
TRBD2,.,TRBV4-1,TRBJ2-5,CASSQDMLAGGGSQETQYF,TGCGCCAGCAGCCAAGATATGCTAGCGGGAGGAGGTAGCCAAGAGACCCAGTACTTC
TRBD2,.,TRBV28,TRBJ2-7,CASSLAGGGDYEQYF,TGTGCCAGCAGTTTAGCGGGAGGGGGGGACTACGAGCAGTACTTC
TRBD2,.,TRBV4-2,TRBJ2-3,CASSEEASGGSTDTQYF,TGTGCCAGCAGCGAAGAGGCCAGCGGGGGGAGCACAGATACGCAGTATTTT
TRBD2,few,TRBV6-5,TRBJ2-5,CASQILSGEETQYF,TGTGCCAGTCAGATCCTTAGCGGGGAGGAGACCCAGTACTTC
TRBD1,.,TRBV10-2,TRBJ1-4,CASRQGYAEKLFF,TGCGCCAGCAGACAGGGGTATGCCGAAAAACTGTTTTTT
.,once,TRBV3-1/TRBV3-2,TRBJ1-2,CASSQKGRGFGYTF,TGTGCCAGCAGCCAAAAGGGCAGGGGATTTGGCTACACCTTC
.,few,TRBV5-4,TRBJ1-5,CASSWGHARHF,TGTGCCAGCAGCTGGGGACACGCTAGGCATTTT
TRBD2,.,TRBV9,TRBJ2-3,CASSVGEGHTDTQYF,TGTGCCAGCAGCGTAGGGGAGGGCCACACAGATACGCAGTATTTT
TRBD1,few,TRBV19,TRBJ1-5,CASRVGTGGSSNQPQHF,TGTGCCAGTAGGGTTGGGACAGGGGGCTCTAGCAATCAGCCCCAGCATTTT
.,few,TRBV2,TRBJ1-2,CASREGGVGGYTF,TGTGCCAGCAGGGAAGGGGGGGTAGGCGGCTACACCTTC
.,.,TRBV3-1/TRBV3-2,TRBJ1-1,CASSQDLGGGAGVNTEAFF,TGTGCCAGCAGCCAAGATCTTGGTGGGGGGGCTGGAGTGAACACTGAAGCTTTCTTT
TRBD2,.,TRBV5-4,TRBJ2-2,CASSLGLAGGTGELFF,TGTGCCAGCAGCTTGGGACTAGCGGGGGGCACCGGGGAGCTGTTTTTT
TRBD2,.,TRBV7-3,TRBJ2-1,CASSLTVAGLAGSPEQFF,TGTGCCAGCAGCTTAACAGTGGCGGGACTAGCGGGTTCCCCTGAGCAGTTCTTC
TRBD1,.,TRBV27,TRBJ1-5,CASSTTGGSFQPQHF,TGTGCCAGCAGTACCACAGGGGGCTCTTTTCAGCCCCAGCATTTT
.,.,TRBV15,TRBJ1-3,CATRFDRSSGNTIYF,TGTGCCACCAGATTCGACAGAAGCTCTGGAAACACCATATATTTT
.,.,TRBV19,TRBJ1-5,CASTTGGVDQPQHF,TGTGCCAGTACCACCGGGGGGGTGGATCAGCCCCAGCATTTT
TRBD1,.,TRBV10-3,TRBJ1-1,CAISERTGVGSNTEAFF,TGTGCCATCAGTGAGAGGACAGGGGTGGGCTCGAACACTGAAGCTTTCTTT
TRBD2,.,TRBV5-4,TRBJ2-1,CASSPVPLAGDEQFF,TGTGCCAGCAGCCCGGTCCCCCTAGCGGGAGATGAGCAGTTCTTC
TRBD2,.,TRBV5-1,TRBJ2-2,CASSLATTSGSNTGELFF,TGCGCCAGCAGCTTGGCCACGACTAGCGGGAGTAACACCGGGGAGCTGTTTTTT
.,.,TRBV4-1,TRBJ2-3,CASSLRTLESRDTQYF,TGCGCCAGCAGCCTCCGCACTCTAGAGTCTCGAGATACGCAGTATTTT
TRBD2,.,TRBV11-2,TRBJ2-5,CTSSLRGGADQYF,TGTACCAGCAGCTTGAGGGGAGGGGCGGATCAGTACTTC
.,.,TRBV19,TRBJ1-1,CASSILGQSTEAFF,TGTGCCAGTAGTATACTCGGACAGAGCACTGAAGCTTTCTTT
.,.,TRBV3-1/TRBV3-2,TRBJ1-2,CASSPGGGGGYTF,TGTGCCAGCAGCCCGGGGGGGGGCGGTGGCTACACCTTC
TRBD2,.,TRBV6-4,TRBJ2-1,CASSYESGGLYEQFF,TGTGCCAGCAGTTACGAAAGCGGGGGACTCTATGAGCAGTTCTTC
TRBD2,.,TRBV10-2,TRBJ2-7,CASRTGTSGTEQYF,TGCGCCAGCAGAACCGGGACTAGCGGGACTGAGCAGTACTTC
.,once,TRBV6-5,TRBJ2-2,CASSTGETITGELFF,TGTGCCAGCAGTACCGGGGAGACAATCACCGGGGAGCTGTTTTTT
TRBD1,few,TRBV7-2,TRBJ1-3,CASSRDRGQGNTIYF,TGTGCCAGCAGCCGGGACAGGGGGCAAGGAAACACCATATATTTT
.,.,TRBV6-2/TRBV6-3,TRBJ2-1,CASSRQTYNEQFF,TGTGCCAGCAGTAGACAGACCTACAATGAGCAGTTCTTC